A single sample is the source of the 8 T cell receptor beta chains below, sequenced in a study of Ad26.COV2.S vaccination and SARS-CoV-2 variants. Specified treatment: 15 to 20 received Ad26.COV2.S at low or high dose, single or two shots; 5 received placebo; per-sample allocation not given. It was on day 63 after the first vaccine or placebo injection that samples were taken. Profiled with immunoSEQ multiplex PCR; TCRdb holds only in-frame clones, not every one. The sample includes approximately 480,000 clones, approximately 90% of them seen just once. The sequencing here drew on peripheral blood, taken in a trial of Ad26.COV2.S vaccine versus placebo. These receptors were collected from a person between 18 and 60 years old who received the Ad26.COV2.S COVID-19 vaccine or a placebo.

The CDR3 DNA reads as TGTGCCACCAGCGGGAGGGTGGCAGATACGCAGTATTTT. It translates to CATSGRVADTQYF. V and J are TRBV15 and TRBJ2-3, with TRBD2 matching over 7 bases. Germline-derived CDR1 and CDR2 are LNHNV and YYDKDF (reference sequence). The CDR3 totals 13 residues. The trim removed 5 bases at V and 4 bases at J, leaving 3 bases unmatched.

The V and J genes are TRBV11-2 and TRBJ1-3; no reliable D call. Per the germline V gene, CDR1 is SGHAT and CDR2 is FQNNGV. The V end was cut by 1 base, the J end by 1 base, with 11 bases between. The CDR3 consists of 16 residues. The CDR3 DNA is TGTGCCAGCAGCTTAGGCCTTTCTGGGTCTGGAAACACCATATATTTT. Protein sequence: CASSLGLSGSGNTIYF.

This clone was seen a single time. Written as DNA, the CDR3 is TGTGCCGGAGGACAGGGCCATGAGCAGTTCTTC. Its translation is CAGGQGHEQFF. The chain has TRBV6-5 and TRBJ2-1, with 8 bases lining up with TRBD1. CDR1 MNHEY and CDR2 SVGAGI come from the germline V gene. After removal of 11 bases from V and 8 bases from J, the junction contained 5 bases not matched to a gene. The CDR3 totals 11 residues.

V and J are TRBV11-1 and TRBJ2-5; TRBD2 aligns across 8 bases. CDR1 is SGHAT, CDR2 FQDESV, per germline (reference sequence). This CDR3 comprises 14 residues. After removal of 4 bases from V and 4 bases from J, the junction contained 5 bases not matched to a gene. The CDR3 is CASSSASGRETQYF. In nucleotides, the CDR3 is TGTGCCAGCAGCTCGGCGAGCGGGAGAGAGACCCAGTACTTC.

The chain recombines TRBV6-2 or TRBV6-3 with TRBJ2-7; D possibly corresponds to TRBD2 (6 bases). Germline assignment: CDR1 MNHEY and CDR2 SVGEGT. V was shortened by 6 bases and J by 3 bases, with 21 bases between the two germline ends. The CDR3 length is 16 residues. Here the CDR3 reads CASSGLMGLTLYEQYF. In DNA, the CDR3 is TGTGCCAGCAGCGGGCTTATGGGACTCACCCTCTACGAGCAGTACTTC.

The chain has TRBV5-1 and TRBJ1-1; 7 positions match TRBD1. Germline V lookup: CDR1 SGHRS, CDR2 YFSETQ. The CDR3 spans 14 residues. Trimming took 4 bases from V and 0 from J; bases not matched to a gene: 3. The CDR3 reads CASSVGQLNTEAFF. The CDR3 DNA is TGCGCCAGCAGCGTGGGACAGCTGAACACTGAAGCTTTCTTT.

The chain couples TRBV7-8 to TRBJ2-2; 8 bases are a match to TRBD1. The CDR3 extends over 16 amino acids. Germline CDR1 reads SGHVS; CDR2 reads FQNEAQ. After removal of 4 bases from V and 7 bases from J, the junction contained 11 bases not matched to a gene. CDR3 DNA sequence: TGTGCCAGCAGCTCAATGACAGGGGCCGGAAACGGGGAGCTGTTTTTT. As protein: CASSSMTGAGNGELFF.

As regards this clone: Different DNA sequences within this sample yield the same CDR3. The V gene is TRBV19, the J gene TRBJ2-2; 11 positions match TRBD2. The CDR3 extends over 16 amino acids. Trimming at V came to 5 bases and at J to 2 bases, leaving 4 bases not matched to a gene. Germline V CDR1 and CDR2: LNHDA, SQIVND (reference sequence). For the CDR3, the DNA is TGTGCCAGTAGTTTAGGGACTAGCGGTAACACCGGGGAGCTGTTTTTT. Amino acid sequence: CASSLGTSGNTGELFF.